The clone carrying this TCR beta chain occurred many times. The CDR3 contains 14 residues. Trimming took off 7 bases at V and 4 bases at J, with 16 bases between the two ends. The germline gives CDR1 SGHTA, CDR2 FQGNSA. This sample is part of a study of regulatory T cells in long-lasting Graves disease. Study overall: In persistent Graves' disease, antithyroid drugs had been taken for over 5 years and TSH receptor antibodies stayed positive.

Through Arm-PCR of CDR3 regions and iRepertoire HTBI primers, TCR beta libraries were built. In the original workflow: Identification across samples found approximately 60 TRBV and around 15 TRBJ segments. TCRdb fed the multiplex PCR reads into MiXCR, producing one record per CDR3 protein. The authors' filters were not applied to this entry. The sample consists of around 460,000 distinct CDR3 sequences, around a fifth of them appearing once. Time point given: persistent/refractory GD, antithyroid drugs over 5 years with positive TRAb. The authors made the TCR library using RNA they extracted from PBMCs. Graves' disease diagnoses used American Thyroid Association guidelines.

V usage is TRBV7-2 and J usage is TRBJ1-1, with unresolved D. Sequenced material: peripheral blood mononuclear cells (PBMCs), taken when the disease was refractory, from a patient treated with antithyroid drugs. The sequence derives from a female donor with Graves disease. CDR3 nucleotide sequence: TGTGCCAGCACCTCCTCCGGAGGGATCACTGAAGCTTTCTTT. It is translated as CASTSSGGITEAFF.